This is a list of T cell receptor beta chains from one sample in a study of blood T cell repertoires in COVID-19. The repertoire was sequenced with immunoSEQ multiplex PCR; TCRdb's copy has only in-frame clones and lacks some. The profile shows over 85,000 clones, more than 85% of them singletons. The sequencing input was peripheral blood. These receptors were collected from a man between 18 and 29 years old with acute or convalescent COVID-19. The CDR3 runs from the conserved cysteine through the conserved F or W. D genes are given only for firm matches. A row's size may be missing; if present it is once, few, many or a size class.

J,D,size,V,CDR3,DNA
TRBJ2-7,-,-,TRBV10-2,CASTGGYEQYF,TGCGCCAGCACTGGCGGCTACGAGCAGTACTTC
TRBJ2-1,TRBD2,-,TRBV5-1,CASSLAGGGNEQFF,TGCGCCAGCAGCTTGGCGGGAGGGGGCAATGAGCAGTTCTTC
TRBJ2-2,TRBD2,-,TRBV30,CAWGGLAGSNTGELFF,TGTGCCTGGGGGGGACTAGCGGGGTCGAACACCGGGGAGCTGTTTTTT
TRBJ2-3,-,-,TRBV4-1,CASSSNAAETESTDTQYF,TGCGCCAGCAGCTCGAATGCGGCCGAGACAGAAAGCACAGATACGCAGTATTTT
TRBJ2-1,TRBD2,-,TRBV9,CASSSGLAAADNEQFF,TGTGCCAGCAGCTCCGGACTAGCGGCGGCGGACAATGAGCAGTTCTTC
TRBJ1-4,-,once,TRBV7-9,CASSPDRTNEKLFF,TGTGCCAGCAGCCCAGACAGGACTAATGAAAAACTGTTTTTT
TRBJ2-7,TRBD1,-,TRBV3-1/TRBV3-2,CASTQGSRGRREQYF,TGTGCCAGCACTCAAGGGTCCAGGGGGCGCCGGGAGCAGTACTTC
TRBJ1-5,-,-,TRBV19,CASSIGGPQPQHF,TGTGCCAGTAGTATCGGGGGGCCACAGCCCCAGCATTTT
TRBJ2-2,-,-,TRBV6-6,CASSYRTGSTGELFF,TGTGCCAGCAGTTACCGTACAGGGTCCACCGGGGAGCTGTTTTTT
TRBJ2-6,-,-,TRBV9,CASSVVASGANVLTF,TGTGCCAGCAGCGTAGTGGCCTCTGGGGCCAACGTCCTGACTTTC
TRBJ1-5,TRBD1,-,TRBV24-1,CASQQTGGLPQHF,TGTGCCTCCCAACAGACAGGGGGCCTACCCCAGCATTTT
TRBJ1-2,-,-,TRBV3-1/TRBV3-2,CASSRGQRDGYTF,TGTGCCAGCAGCCGGGGACAAAGAGATGGCTACACCTTC
TRBJ2-1,-,-,TRBV27,CASSDLLTYNEQFF,TGTGCCAGCAGTGACTTACTTACCTACAATGAGCAGTTCTTC
TRBJ1-4,TRBD1,once,TRBV6-5,CASSNRQGEKLFF,TGTGCCAGCAGTAACCGACAGGGTGAAAAACTGTTTTTT
TRBJ1-5,-,-,TRBV30,CAWSVRSARVHQPQHF,TGTGCCTGGAGTGTAAGATCCGCACGGGTGCATCAGCCCCAGCATTTT
TRBJ2-5,-,-,TRBV27,CASSLTENQETQYF,TGTGCCAGCAGTTTGACAGAAAACCAAGAGACCCAGTACTTC
TRBJ2-2,-,-,TRBV11-2,CASSLDPGRNTGELFF,TGTGCCAGCAGCTTAGATCCTGGCAGGAACACCGGGGAGCTGTTTTTT
TRBJ1-3,-,-,TRBV3-1/TRBV3-2,CASSPLGGSGNTIYF,TGTGCCAGCAGCCCGCTCGGAGGCTCTGGAAACACCATATATTTT
TRBJ1-5,-,once,TRBV2,CASSEEGRRQPQHF,TGTGCCAGCAGTGAGGAAGGGAGGCGTCAGCCCCAGCATTTT
TRBJ1-5,-,-,TRBV19,CASSIDLGGQDQPQHF,TGTGCCAGTAGTATAGATCTCGGGGGGCAGGATCAGCCCCAGCATTTT
TRBJ2-3,-,-,TRBV7-2,CASSSGATDTQYF,TGTGCCAGCAGCTCTGGGGCCACGGATACGCAGTATTTT
TRBJ2-2,-,-,TRBV24-1,CATSDFGGYGELFF,TGTGCCACCAGTGATTTCGGAGGGTACGGGGAGCTGTTTTTT
TRBJ2-7,TRBD2,-,TRBV5-6,CASSLDASGRHGVF,TGTGCCAGCAGCTTGGATGCTAGCGGGAGACACGGCGTCTTC
TRBJ2-7,TRBD1,-,TRBV5-1,CASSFTKPFGTGVYEQYF,TGCGCCAGCAGCTTTACTAAACCTTTCGGGACAGGAGTCTACGAGCAGTACTTC
TRBJ1-6,-,once,TRBV3-1/TRBV3-2,CASSPTGQNNSPLHF,TGTGCCAGCAGCCCGACAGGCCAAAATAATTCACCCCTCCACTTT
TRBJ2-1,TRBD2,-,TRBV3-1/TRBV3-2,CASSQDLASGNEQFF,TGTGCCAGCAGCCAAGATCTAGCTAGCGGGAATGAGCAGTTCTTC
TRBJ2-1,TRBD2,-,TRBV9,CASSPVGGSYNEQFF,TGTGCCAGCAGCCCAGTGGGGGGGTCCTACAATGAGCAGTTCTTC
TRBJ1-5,TRBD1,once,TRBV18,CASASGTGEDQPQHF,TGTGCCAGCGCCTCCGGGACAGGGGAGGATCAGCCCCAGCATTTT
TRBJ2-3,TRBD2,-,TRBV12-3/TRBV12-4,CASSPGLEDTQYF,TGTGCCAGCAGTCCAGGACTAGAGGATACGCAGTATTTT
TRBJ1-1,-,-,TRBV7-9,CASSSDHKEAFF,TGTGCCAGCAGCAGCGACCATAAAGAAGCTTTCTTT
TRBJ1-5,-,-,TRBV5-5,CASSLAWTGNQPQHF,TGTGCCAGCAGCTTAGCCTGGACAGGCAATCAGCCCCAGCATTTT
TRBJ1-6,-,-,TRBV24-1,CATSVGDNSPLHF,TGTGCCACCAGTGTCGGGGATAATTCACCCCTCCACTTT
TRBJ1-2,TRBD1,-,TRBV11-2,CASSLGTGSYGYTF,TGTGCCAGCAGCTTAGGGACAGGGAGCTATGGCTACACCTTC
TRBJ1-2,TRBD1,-,TRBV15,CATSRDRGQGIYGYTF,TGTGCCACCAGCAGAGATAGGGGGCAGGGGATCTATGGCTACACCTTC
TRBJ1-5,-,once,TRBV4-2,CASSHSGGSDQPQHF,TGTGCCAGCAGCCACTCTGGGGGGTCTGATCAGCCCCAGCATTTT
TRBJ2-5,TRBD2,-,TRBV6-2/TRBV6-3,CASSPVAMAGEETQYF,TGTGCCAGCAGTCCCGTAGCCATGGCGGGAGAAGAGACCCAGTACTTC
TRBJ2-7,-,-,TRBV10-3,CAISESWEYEQYF,TGTGCCATCAGTGAGAGTTGGGAGTACGAGCAGTACTTC
TRBJ1-4,TRBD1,once,TRBV7-8,CASSLGGQGIEKLFF,TGTGCCAGCAGCTTAGGGGGACAGGGGATTGAAAAACTGTTTTTT
TRBJ1-2,TRBD1,few,TRBV5-5,CASSLDPWTGGDGYTF,TGTGCCAGCAGCTTGGACCCCTGGACAGGGGGTGATGGCTACACCTTC
TRBJ1-2,TRBD1,-,TRBV6-5,CASSLRQGPNYGYTF,TGTGCCAGCAGTCTCCGACAGGGGCCTAACTATGGCTACACCTTC
TRBJ1-6,-,-,TRBV4-1,CASSQDLFGQSSPLHF,TGCGCCAGCAGCCAAGATCTTTTTGGACAGAGTTCACCCCTCCACTTT
TRBJ1-4,TRBD1,once,TRBV2,CASRDRSSILFF,TGTGCCAGCAGGGACAGGAGTTCAATACTGTTTTTT
TRBJ1-4,TRBD1,-,TRBV7-2,CASSLDRGRGEKLFF,TGTGCCAGCAGCCTCGACAGGGGGCGAGGTGAAAAACTGTTTTTT
TRBJ1-1,-,-,TRBV3-1/TRBV3-2,CASSLKSAYTEAFF,TGTGCCAGCAGCCTAAAAAGCGCATACACTGAAGCTTTCTTT
TRBJ1-2,TRBD1,-,TRBV6-5,CASSSGGYYYGYTF,TGTGCCAGCAGCTCAGGGGGGTATTACTATGGCTACACCTTC
TRBJ2-1,TRBD2,-,TRBV5-1,CASSLVAASGGAEVGEQFF,TGCGCCAGCAGCTTAGTTGCTGCTAGCGGGGGGGCAGAAGTAGGTGAGCAGTTCTTC